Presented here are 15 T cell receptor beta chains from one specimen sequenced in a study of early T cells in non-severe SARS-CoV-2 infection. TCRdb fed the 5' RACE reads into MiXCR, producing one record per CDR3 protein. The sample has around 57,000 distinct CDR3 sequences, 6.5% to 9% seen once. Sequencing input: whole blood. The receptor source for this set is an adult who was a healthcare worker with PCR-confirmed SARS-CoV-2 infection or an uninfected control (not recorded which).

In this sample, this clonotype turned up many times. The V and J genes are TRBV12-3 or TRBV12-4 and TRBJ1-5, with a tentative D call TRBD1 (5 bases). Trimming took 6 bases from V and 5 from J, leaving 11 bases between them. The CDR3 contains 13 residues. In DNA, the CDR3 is TGTGCCAGCAGGCGGGGGGGTTATCAGCCCCAGCATTTT. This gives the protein CASRRGGYQPQHF.

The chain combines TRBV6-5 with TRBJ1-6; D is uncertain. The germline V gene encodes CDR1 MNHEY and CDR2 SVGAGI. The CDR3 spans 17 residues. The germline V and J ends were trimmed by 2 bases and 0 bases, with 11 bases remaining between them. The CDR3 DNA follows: TGTGCCAGCAGTTACGAGTGGCGGAGCTCCTATAATTCACCCCTCCACTTT. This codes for CASSYEWRSSYNSPLHF.

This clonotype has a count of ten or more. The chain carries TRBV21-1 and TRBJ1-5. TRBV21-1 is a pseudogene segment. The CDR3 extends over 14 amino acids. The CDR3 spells CASSKRGTDQPQHF. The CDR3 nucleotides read TGTGCCAGCAGCAAACGAGGAACAGATCAGCCCCAGCATTTT.

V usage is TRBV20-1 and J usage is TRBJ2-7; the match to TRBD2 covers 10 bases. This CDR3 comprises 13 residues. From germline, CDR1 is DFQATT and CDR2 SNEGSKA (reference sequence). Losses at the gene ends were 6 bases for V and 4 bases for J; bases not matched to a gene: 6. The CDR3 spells CSARRTSGYEQYF. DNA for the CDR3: TGCAGTGCCCGGCGGACTAGCGGTTACGAGCAGTACTTC.

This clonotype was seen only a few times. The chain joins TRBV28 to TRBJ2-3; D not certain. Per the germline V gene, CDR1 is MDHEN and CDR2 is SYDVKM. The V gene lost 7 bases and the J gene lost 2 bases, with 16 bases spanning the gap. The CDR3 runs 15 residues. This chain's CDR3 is CASTSLNRITDTQYF. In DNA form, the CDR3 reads TGTGCCAGCACAAGCCTGAACCGCATCACAGATACGCAGTATTTT.

CDR3 residues: CASSPAGTGGHTDTQYF. The CDR3 coding sequence is TGTGCCAGCTCACCAGCCGGGACAGGGGGGCACACAGATACGCAGTATTTT. The chain combines TRBV18 with TRBJ2-3, with 11 bases identical to TRBD1. CDR3 size: 17 residues. With V trimmed by 2 bases and J by 2 bases, 6 bases remained unmatched. The germline V gene has CDR1 KGHSH and CDR2 LQKENI.

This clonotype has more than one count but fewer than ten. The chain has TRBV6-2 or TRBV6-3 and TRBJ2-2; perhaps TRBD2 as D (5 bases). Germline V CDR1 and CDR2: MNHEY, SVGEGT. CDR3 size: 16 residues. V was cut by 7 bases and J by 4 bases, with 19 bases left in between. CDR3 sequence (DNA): TGTGCCAGCAACCCCTCCCCAAGGGCGGGCACCGGGGAGCTGTTTTTT. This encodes CASNPSPRAGTGELFF.

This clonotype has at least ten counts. DNA of the CDR3: TGCAGTGCTAGAGATCGGGCAGGGAACTATGGCTACACCTTC. It encodes CSARDRAGNYGYTF. The V and J genes are TRBV20-1 and TRBJ1-2; D might be TRBD1 (5 bases). The CDR3 is made up of 14 amino acids. Germline V CDR1 and CDR2: DFQATT, SNEGSKA (reference sequence). V shed 0 bases and J shed 2 bases, with 10 bases lying between them.

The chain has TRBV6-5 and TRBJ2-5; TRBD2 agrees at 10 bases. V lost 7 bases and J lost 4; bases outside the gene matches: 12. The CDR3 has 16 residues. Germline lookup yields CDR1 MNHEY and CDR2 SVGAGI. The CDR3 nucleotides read TGTGCCAGCACCGCCCTAGCGGGAGCGGGAGGAGAGACCCAGTACTTC. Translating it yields CASTALAGAGGETQYF.

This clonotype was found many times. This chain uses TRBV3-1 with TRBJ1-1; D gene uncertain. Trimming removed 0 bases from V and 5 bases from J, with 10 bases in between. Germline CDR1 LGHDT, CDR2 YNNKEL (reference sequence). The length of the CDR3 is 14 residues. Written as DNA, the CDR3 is TGTGCCAGCAGCCAAGACGGGGTGTGGACTGAAGCTTTCTTT. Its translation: CASSQDGVWTEAFF.

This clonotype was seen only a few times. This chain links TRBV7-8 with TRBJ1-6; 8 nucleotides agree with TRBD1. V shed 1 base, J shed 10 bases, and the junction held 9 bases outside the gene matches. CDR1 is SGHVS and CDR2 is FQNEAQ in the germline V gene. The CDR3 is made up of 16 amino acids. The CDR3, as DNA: TGTGCCAGCAGCTTAGAAGGACAGGGTATCGGGTCACCCCTCCACTTT. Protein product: CASSLEGQGIGSPLHF.

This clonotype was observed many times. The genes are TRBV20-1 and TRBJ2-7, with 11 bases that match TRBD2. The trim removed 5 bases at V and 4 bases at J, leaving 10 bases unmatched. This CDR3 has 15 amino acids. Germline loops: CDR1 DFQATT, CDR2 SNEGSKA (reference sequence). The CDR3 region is CSAPVPTSGTYEQYF. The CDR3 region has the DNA TGCAGTGCTCCCGTCCCGACTAGCGGGACATACGAGCAGTACTTC.

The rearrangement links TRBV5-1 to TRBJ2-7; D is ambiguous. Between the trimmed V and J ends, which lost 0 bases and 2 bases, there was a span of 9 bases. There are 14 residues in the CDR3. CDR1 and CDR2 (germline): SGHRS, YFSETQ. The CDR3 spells CASSLEGSTYEQYF. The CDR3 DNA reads TGCGCCAGCAGCTTGGAAGGGTCCACCTACGAGCAGTACTTC.

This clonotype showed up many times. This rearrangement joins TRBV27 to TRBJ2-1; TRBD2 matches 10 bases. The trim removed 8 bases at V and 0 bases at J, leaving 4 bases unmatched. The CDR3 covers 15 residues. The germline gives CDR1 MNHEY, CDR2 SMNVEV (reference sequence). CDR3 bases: TGTGCCAGCTGGAGCGGGGGGGCCTCCTACAATGAGCAGTTCTTC. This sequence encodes CASWSGGASYNEQFF.

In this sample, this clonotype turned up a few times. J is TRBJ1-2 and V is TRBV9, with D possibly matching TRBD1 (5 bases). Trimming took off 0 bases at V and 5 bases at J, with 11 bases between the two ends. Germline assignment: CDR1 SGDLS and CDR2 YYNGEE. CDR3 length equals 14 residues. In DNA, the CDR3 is TGTGCCAGCAGCGTAGGCCGGGACGGTTATGGCTACACCTTC. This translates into CASSVGRDGYGYTF.